The present T cell receptor beta chain was sequenced within a study of blood T cell repertoires in COVID-19. Study summary: Researchers got acute and convalescent COVID-19 samples from the United States, Italy and Spain.

Original data processing: Amplifying reference gene primers gave estimates of nucleated cell counts. Profiling relied on immunoSEQ multiplex PCR, and the TCRdb table lists in-frame clones only, not all of them. D and trimming were read from the DNA, whereas the V and J calls and clone size are those reported in that table. The repertoire holds about 130,000 clones, with approximately 80% as singletons. Trimming cost V 2 bases and J 1 base, with 15 bases left between them. Germline V CDR1 and CDR2: SGHRS, YFSETQ. This CDR3 comprises 16 residues. V gene TRBV5-1 combines with J gene TRBJ2-5; weak D call: TRBD1 (6 bases). The sample taken for sequencing was peripheral blood. This receptor was taken from a woman aged 55-70 years with acute or convalescent COVID-19. CDR3 sequence reads: CASSFQTGGGQETQYF. The DNA for the CDR3 is TGCGCCAGCAGCTTCCAGACAGGTGGCGGCCAAGAGACCCAGTACTTC. Looking up the rest from reference TRBV5-1 and TRBJ2-5 gives the full variable domain: KAGVTQTPRYLIKTRGQQVTLSCSPISGHRSVSWYQQTPGQGLQFLFEYFSETQRNKGNFPGRFSGRQFSNSRSEMNVSTLELGDSALYLCASSFQTGGGQETQYFGPGTRLLVL.